The text below deals with one T cell receptor (beta chain). Antigen unknown. These data belong to a study of T-cell reconstitution after alpha-beta-depleted transplantation in children. Overall study findings and caveats: Several hundred graft clones that had expanded were reportedly the source of alpha-beta T cells about two months after transplant. Day-60 TCRbeta diversity that was high in some patients was derived from surviving recipient T cells and thymic progenitors.

Using unique molecular identifiers, the investigators prepared the TCRbeta library. TCRdb re-called the PCR reads with MiXCR, one entry per CDR3 protein. Among hundreds of thousands of distinct CDR3 sequences listed, about 16% were seen once. The CDR3 spans 15 residues. Germline CDR1 SGHRS, CDR2 YFSETQ. V was cut by 0 bases and J by 7 bases, with 17 bases left in between. The receptor's source is a male patient between 10 and 17 years old who had a stem cell transplant for acute lymphoblastic leukemia, so the T cells may come from the graft donor. The specimen comprised PBMCs, mostly from graft donor cells, sampled 360 days after TCRalphabeta/CD19-depleted stem cell transplant. V is TRBV5-1 and J is TRBJ2-7; D is undetermined. The CDR3 sequence: CASSLVADLRVEQYF. CDR3 nucleotides: TGCGCCAGCAGCTTGGTGGCAGATTTACGCGTAGAGCAGTACTTC.